This T cell receptor beta chain is drawn from a study of blood T cells in healthy people across ages. Of note for this clonotype: Its antigen is not identified. At one boundary the junction diverges from the germline segment, which might be a read error.

For the second PCR, which ran for roughly 6 to 11 cycles, a sample-barcoded 5' primer and a J-beta primer mix were used. MiXCR was run by TCRdb on the 5' RACE reads, yielding one entry per CDR3 protein. The sample lists 850,000 to 1,300,000 distinct CDR3 sequences; 45% were seen once. Every sample yielded at least 7 million isolated PBMCs. CDR1 and CDR2 from the germline V gene are SGHDT and YYEEEE. CDR3 size: 13 residues. General study points: More naive CD4+ cells and higher diversity marked long-lived donors relative to aged donors.

The sequence came from a woman aged 60-70 years in good health. The sample taken for sequencing was blood. V and J are TRBV5-6 and TRBJ2-3; D possibly corresponds to TRBD2 (5 bases). The CDR3 bases are TGTGTCAGCAGTGCTAGCCCCGTCAATACGCAGTATTTT. Translating gives CVSSASPVNTQYF.